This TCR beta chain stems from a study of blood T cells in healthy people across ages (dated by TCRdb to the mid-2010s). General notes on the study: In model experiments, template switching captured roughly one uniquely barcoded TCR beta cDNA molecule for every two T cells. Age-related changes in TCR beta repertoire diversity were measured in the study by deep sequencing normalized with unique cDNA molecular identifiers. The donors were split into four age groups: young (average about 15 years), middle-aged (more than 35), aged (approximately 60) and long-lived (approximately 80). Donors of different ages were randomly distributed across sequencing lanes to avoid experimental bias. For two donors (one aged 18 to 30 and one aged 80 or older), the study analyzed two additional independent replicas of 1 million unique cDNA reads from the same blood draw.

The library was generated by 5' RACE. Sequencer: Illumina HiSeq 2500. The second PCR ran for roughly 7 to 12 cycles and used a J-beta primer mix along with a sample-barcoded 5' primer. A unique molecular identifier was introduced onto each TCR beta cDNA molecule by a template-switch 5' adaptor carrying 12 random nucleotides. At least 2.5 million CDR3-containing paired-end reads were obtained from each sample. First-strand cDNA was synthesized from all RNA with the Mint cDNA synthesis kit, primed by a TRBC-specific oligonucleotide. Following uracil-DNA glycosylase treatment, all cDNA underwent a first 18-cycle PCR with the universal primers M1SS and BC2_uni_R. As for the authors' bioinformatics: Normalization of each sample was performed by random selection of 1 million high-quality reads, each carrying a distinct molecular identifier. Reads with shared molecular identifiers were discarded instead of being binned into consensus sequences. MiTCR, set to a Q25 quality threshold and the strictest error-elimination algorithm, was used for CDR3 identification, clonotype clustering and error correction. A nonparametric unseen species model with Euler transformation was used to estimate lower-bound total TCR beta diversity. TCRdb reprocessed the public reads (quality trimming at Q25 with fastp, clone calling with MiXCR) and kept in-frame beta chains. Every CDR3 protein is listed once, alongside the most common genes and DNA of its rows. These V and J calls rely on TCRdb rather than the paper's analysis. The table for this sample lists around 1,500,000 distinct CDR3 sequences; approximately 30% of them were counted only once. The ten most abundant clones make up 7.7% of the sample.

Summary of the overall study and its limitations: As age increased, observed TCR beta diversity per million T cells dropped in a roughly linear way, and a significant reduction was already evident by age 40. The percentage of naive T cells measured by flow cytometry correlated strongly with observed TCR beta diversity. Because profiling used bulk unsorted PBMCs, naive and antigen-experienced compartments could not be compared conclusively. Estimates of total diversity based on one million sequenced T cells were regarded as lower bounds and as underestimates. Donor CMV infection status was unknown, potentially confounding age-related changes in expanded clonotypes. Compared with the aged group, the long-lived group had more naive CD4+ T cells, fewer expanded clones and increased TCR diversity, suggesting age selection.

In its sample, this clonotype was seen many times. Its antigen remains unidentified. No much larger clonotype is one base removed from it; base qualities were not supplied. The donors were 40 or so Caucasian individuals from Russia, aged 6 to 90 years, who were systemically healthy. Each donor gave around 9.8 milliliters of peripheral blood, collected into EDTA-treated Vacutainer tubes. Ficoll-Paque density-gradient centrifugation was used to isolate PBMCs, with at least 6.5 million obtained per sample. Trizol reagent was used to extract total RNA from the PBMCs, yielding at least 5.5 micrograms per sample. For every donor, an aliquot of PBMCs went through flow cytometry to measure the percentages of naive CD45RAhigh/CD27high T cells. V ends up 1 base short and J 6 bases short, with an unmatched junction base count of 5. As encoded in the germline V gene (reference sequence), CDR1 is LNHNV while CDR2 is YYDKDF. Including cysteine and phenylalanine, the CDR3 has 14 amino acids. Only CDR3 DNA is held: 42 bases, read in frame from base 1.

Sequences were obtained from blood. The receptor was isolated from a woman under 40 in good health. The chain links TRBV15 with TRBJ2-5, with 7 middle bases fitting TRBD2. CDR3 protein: CATSRGLSGKTQYF. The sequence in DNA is TGTGCCACCAGCAGAGGACTAAGCGGGAAGACCCAGTACTTC.